What follows describes a single T cell receptor beta chain. 5'RACE primed from the constant segment yielded TCR alpha and TCR beta cDNA libraries bearing sample barcodes and UMIs. MiXCR, run by TCRdb on the 5' RACE reads, gives a single entry per CDR3 protein. The sample holds 300,000 or so distinct CDR3 sequences, 15% to 20% seen once. These data come from a study of T-cell memory formation after mild COVID-19. Trimming cost V 5 bases and J 1 base, with 12 bases left between them. This CDR3 has 14 residues. The receptor was derived from a man younger than 30 who had mild COVID-19 (a few samples of this study predate the infection). Cell type and time point are not known. V gene TRBV12-3 or TRBV12-4 combines with J gene TRBJ2-7; D might be TRBD2 (6 bases). Sequenced sample: PBMCs or a T cell subset sorted from them (not recorded which). The CDR3 protein is CASSARDSSYEQYF. CDR3 sequence (DNA): TGTGCCAGCAGTGCCCGGGACTCTTCCTACGAGCAGTACTTC.